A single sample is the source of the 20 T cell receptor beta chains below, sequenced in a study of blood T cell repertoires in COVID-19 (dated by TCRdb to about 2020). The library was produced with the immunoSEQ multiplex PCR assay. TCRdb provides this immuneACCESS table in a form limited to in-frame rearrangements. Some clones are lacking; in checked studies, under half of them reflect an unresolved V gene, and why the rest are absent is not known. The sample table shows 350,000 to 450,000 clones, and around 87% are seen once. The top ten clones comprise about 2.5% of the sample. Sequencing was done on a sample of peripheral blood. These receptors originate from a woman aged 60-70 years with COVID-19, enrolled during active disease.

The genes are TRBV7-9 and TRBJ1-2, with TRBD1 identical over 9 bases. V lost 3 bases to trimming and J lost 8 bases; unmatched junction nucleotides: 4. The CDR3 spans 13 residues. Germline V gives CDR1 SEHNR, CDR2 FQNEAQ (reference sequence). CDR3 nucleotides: TGTGCCAGCAGCTTGGGACAGGGACAAGGCTACACCTTC. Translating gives CASSLGQGQGYTF.

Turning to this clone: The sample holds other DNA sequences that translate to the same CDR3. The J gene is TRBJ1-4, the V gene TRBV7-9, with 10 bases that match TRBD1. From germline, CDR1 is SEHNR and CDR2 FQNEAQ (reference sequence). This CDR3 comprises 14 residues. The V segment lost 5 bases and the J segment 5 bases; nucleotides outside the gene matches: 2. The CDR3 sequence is CASSLGQGNEKLFF. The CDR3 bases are TGTGCCAGCAGCCTGGGACAGGGGAATGAAAAACTGTTTTTT.

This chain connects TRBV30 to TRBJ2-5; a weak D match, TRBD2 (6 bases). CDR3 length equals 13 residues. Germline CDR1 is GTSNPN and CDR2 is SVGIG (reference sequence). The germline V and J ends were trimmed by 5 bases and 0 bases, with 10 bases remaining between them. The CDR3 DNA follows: TGTGCCTGGGGTCGGGAGTACCAAGAGACCCAGTACTTC. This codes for CAWGREYQETQYF.

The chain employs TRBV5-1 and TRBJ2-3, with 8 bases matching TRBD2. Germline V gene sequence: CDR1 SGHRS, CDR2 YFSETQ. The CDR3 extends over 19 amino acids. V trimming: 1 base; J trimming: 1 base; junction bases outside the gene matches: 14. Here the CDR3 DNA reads TGCGCCAGCAGCTTGTCCCCCTCGGGCGGGGGGTCGCGCACAGATACGCAGTATTTT. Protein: CASSLSPSGGGSRTDTQYF. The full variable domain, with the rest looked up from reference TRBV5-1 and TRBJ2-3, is KAGVTQTPRYLIKTRGQQVTLSCSPISGHRSVSWYQQTPGQGLQFLFEYFSETQRNKGNFPGRFSGRQFSNSRSEMNVSTLELGDSALYLCASSLSPSGGGSRTDTQYFGPGTRLTVL.

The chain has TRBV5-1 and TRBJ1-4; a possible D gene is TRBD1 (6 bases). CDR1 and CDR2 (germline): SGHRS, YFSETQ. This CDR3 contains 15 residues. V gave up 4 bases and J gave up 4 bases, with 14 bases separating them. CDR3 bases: TGCGCCAGCAGCCTCGGGGGGGCCAGTAATGAAAAACTGTTTTTT. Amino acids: CASSLGGASNEKLFF.

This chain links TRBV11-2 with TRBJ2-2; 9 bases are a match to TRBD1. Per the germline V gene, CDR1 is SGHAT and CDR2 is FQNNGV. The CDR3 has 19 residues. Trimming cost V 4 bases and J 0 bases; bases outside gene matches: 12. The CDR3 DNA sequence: TGTGCCAGCAGCTCGATACCGGGACAGGGCTTCCCGAACACCGGGGAGCTGTTTTTT. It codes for CASSSIPGQGFPNTGELFF.

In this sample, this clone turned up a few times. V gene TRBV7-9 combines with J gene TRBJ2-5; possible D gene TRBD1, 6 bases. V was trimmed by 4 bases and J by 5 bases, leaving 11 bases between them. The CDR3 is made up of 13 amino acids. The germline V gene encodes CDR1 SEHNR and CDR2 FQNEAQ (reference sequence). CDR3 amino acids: CASSSGVRETQYF. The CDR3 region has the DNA TGTGCCAGCAGCTCAGGGGTCCGGGAGACCCAGTACTTC.

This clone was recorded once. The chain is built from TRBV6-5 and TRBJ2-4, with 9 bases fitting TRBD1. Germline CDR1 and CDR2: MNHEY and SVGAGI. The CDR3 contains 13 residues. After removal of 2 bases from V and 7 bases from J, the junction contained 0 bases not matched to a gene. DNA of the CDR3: TGTGCCAGCAGTTACGGGACAGGGAACATTCAGTACTTC. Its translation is CASSYGTGNIQYF.

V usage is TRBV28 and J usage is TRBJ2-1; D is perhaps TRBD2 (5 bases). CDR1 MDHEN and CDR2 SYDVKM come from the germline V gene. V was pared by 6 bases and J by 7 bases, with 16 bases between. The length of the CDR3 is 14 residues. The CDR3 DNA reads TGTGCCAGCAGCCTCCCTGGGCGGGCAAATGAGCAGTTCTTC. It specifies CASSLPGRANEQFF.

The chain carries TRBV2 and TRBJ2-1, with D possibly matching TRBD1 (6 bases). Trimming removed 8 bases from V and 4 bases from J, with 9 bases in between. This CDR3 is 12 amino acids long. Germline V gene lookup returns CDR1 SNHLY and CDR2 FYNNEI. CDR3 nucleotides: TGTGCCAGCGGGGGCCTTTACAATGAGCAGTTCTTC. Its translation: CASGGLYNEQFF.

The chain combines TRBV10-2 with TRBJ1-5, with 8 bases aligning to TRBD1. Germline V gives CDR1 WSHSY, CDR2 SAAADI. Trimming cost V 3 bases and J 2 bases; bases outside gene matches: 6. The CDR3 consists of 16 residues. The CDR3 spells CASSDIDRGGNQPQHF. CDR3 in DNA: TGCGCCAGCAGTGATATAGACAGGGGAGGCAATCAGCCCCAGCATTTT.

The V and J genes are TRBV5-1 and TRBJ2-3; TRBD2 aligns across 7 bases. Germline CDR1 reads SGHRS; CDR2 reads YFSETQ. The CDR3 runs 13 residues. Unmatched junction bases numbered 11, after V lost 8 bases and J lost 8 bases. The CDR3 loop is CASKLGTSVTQYF. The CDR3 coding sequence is TGCGCCAGTAAACTGGGTACTAGCGTTACGCAGTATTTT.

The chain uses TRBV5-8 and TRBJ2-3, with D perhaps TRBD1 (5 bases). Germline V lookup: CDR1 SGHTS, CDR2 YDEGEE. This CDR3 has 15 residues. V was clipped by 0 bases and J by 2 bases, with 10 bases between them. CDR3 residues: CASSLGGLLTDTQYF. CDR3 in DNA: TGTGCCAGCAGCTTGGGGGGCTTACTCACAGATACGCAGTATTTT.

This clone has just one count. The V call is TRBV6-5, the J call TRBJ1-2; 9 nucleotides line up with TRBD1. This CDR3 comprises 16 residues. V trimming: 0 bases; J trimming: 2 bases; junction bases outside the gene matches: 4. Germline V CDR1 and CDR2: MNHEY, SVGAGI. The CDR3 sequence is CASSYSGTGTNYGYTF. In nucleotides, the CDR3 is TGTGCCAGCAGTTACTCCGGGACAGGGACGAACTATGGCTACACCTTC.

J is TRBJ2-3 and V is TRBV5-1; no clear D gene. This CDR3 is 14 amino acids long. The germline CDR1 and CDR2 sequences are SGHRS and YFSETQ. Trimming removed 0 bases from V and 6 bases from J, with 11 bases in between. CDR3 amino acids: CASSLAVAGDTQYF. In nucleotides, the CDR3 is TGCGCCAGCAGCTTGGCCGTGGCCGGGGATACGCAGTATTTT.

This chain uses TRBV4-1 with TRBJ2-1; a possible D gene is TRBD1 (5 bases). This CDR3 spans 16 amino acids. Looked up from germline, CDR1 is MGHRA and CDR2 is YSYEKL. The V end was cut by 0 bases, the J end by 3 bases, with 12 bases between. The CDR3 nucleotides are TGCGCCAGCAGCCAAGAGGGTAGGGGTGGCTACAATGAGCAGTTCTTC. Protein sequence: CASSQEGRGGYNEQFF.

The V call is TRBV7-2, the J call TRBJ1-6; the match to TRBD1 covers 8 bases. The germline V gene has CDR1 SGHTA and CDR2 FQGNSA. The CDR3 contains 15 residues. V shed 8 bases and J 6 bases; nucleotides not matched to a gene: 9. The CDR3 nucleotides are TGTGCCAGCCGAACAGGGGGGGTTCCTAATTCACCCCTCCACTTT. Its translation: CASRTGGVPNSPLHF.

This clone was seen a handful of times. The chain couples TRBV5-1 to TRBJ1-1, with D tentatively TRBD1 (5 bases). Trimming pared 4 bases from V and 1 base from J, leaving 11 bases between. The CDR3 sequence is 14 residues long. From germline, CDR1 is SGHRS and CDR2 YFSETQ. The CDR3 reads CASSANTGNTEAFF. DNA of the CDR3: TGCGCCAGCAGCGCCAATACAGGGAACACTGAAGCTTTCTTT.

In nucleotides, the CDR3 is TGTGCCAGCAGCCCCCATGCAGGGCAAGAGACCCAGTACTTC. Protein sequence: CASSPHAGQETQYF. V usage is TRBV11-1 and J usage is TRBJ2-5, with a tentative D call TRBD1 (5 bases). The CDR3 has 14 residues. V was clipped by 5 bases and J by 2 bases, with 12 bases between them. Germline V CDR1 and CDR2: SGHAT, FQDESV (reference sequence).

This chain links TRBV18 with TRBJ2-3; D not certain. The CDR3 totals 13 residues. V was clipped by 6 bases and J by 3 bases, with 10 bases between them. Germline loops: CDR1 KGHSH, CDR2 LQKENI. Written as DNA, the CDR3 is TGTGCCAGCTCGCTCGTACGGACAGATACGCAGTATTTT. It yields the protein CASSLVRTDTQYF. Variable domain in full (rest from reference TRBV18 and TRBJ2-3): NAGVMQNPRHLVRRRGQEARLRCSPMKGHSHVYWYRQLPEEGLKFMVYLQKENIIDESGMPKERFSAEFPKEGPSILRIQQVVRGDSAAYFCASSLVRTDTQYFGPGTRLTVL.